This T cell receptor (beta chain) was recorded in a study of siplizumab effects on memory and regulatory T cells. Measured with immunoSEQ multiplex PCR; TCRdb has only the in-frame clones, and not every one. Among 60,000 to 70,000 clones listed, about 87% were seen once. V was cut by 0 bases and J by 0 bases, with 8 bases left in between. Germline V gene data show CDR1 as MNHNY and CDR2 as SVGAGI (reference sequence). The CDR3 consists of 16 residues. Sequencing was done on a sample of Tregs sorted from blood. The rearrangement joins TRBV6-6 to TRBJ2-2, with D possibly TRBD2 on 5 matching bases. This clonotype was obtained from a human donor in good health. Here the CDR3 reads CASSYSRRTNTGELFF. CDR3 DNA sequence: TGTGCCAGCAGTTACTCACGGAGGACGAACACCGGGGAGCTGTTTTTT.